This is a list of T cell receptor beta chains from one sample in a study of shared clonotypes between healthy human individuals. The assay was immunoSEQ multiplex PCR, and TCRdb's table has in-frame clones only and misses some. The sample records some 2,400,000 clones, under 97% being singletons. The sample was naive CD4+ T cells sorted from blood. These receptors were collected from a man aged 18 to 30 in good health. Each CDR3 is given with its conserved first and last residue. Fields, in order: clone size, J gene, D gene, V gene, CDR3 protein, CDR3 DNA. The D gene is left open where the match is weak. Some rows have no size entry. The others give once, few or many, or a class for an expanded clone.

clone_size: NA
j_call: TRBJ1-4
d_call: NA
v_call: TRBV6-5
cdr3_aa: CASSYGADNEKLFF
cdr3_nt: TGTGCCAGCAGTTACGGGGCCGATAATGAAAAACTGTTTTTT

clone_size: once
j_call: TRBJ1-1
d_call: NA
v_call: TRBV28
cdr3_aa: CASMGRLNTEAFF
cdr3_nt: TGTGCCAGCATGGGGCGGCTGAACACTGAAGCTTTCTTT

clone_size: NA
j_call: TRBJ1-2
d_call: NA
v_call: TRBV28
cdr3_aa: CASSLSLGTPYTF
cdr3_nt: TGTGCCAGCAGTTTAAGCTTAGGGACACCCTACACCTTC

clone_size: NA
j_call: TRBJ2-2
d_call: NA
v_call: TRBV7-9
cdr3_aa: CASSAGQGRRGGHTGELFF
cdr3_nt: TGTGCCAGCAGCGCCGGACAGGGTCGGCGCGGGGGGCACACCGGGGAGCTGTTTTTT

clone_size: NA
j_call: TRBJ1-6
d_call: NA
v_call: TRBV5-1
cdr3_aa: CASSLAQNSPLHF
cdr3_nt: TGCGCCAGCAGCTTGGCTCAGAACTCACCCCTCCACTTT

clone_size: NA
j_call: TRBJ1-2
d_call: NA
v_call: TRBV4-1
cdr3_aa: CASSQIGYGYTF
cdr3_nt: TGCGCCAGCAGCCAGATTGGGTATGGCTACACCTTC

clone_size: NA
j_call: TRBJ2-5
d_call: NA
v_call: TRBV10-3
cdr3_aa: CATHEPRVGETQYF
cdr3_nt: TGTGCCACTCATGAGCCCAGGGTTGGAGAGACCCAGTACTTC

clone_size: NA
j_call: TRBJ1-1
d_call: NA
v_call: TRBV28
cdr3_aa: CASRGGMNTEAFF
cdr3_nt: TGTGCCAGCAGGGGAGGGATGAACACTGAAGCTTTCTTT

clone_size: NA
j_call: TRBJ2-1
d_call: TRBD2
v_call: TRBV4-1
cdr3_aa: CASSQDGTSGVYNEQFF
cdr3_nt: TGCGCCAGCAGCCAAGATGGAACTAGCGGAGTTTACAATGAGCAGTTCTTC

clone_size: NA
j_call: TRBJ2-7
d_call: NA
v_call: TRBV7-2
cdr3_aa: CASSLVGRYYEQYF
cdr3_nt: TGTGCCAGCAGCTTAGTAGGACGGTACTACGAGCAGTACTTC

clone_size: NA
j_call: TRBJ1-1
d_call: NA
v_call: TRBV28
cdr3_aa: CASSSITGLNTEAFF
cdr3_nt: TGTGCCAGCAGTTCTATTACAGGGTTAAACACTGAAGCTTTCTTT

clone_size: NA
j_call: TRBJ2-3
d_call: NA
v_call: TRBV7-3
cdr3_aa: CASSPQGSITDTQYF
cdr3_nt: TGTGCCAGCAGCCCGCAGGGGTCCATAACAGATACGCAGTATTTT

clone_size: NA
j_call: TRBJ1-4
d_call: NA
v_call: TRBV10-2
cdr3_aa: CASSDWGEAEKLFF
cdr3_nt: TGCGCCAGCAGTGATTGGGGGGAGGCTGAAAAACTGTTTTTT

clone_size: NA
j_call: TRBJ2-7
d_call: TRBD1
v_call: TRBV4-1
cdr3_aa: CASSHPDREWEQYF
cdr3_nt: TGCGCCAGCAGCCACCCGGACAGGGAATGGGAGCAGTACTTC

clone_size: NA
j_call: TRBJ2-1
d_call: TRBD2
v_call: TRBV30
cdr3_aa: CAWSVTAGFRNEQFF
cdr3_nt: TGTGCCTGGAGTGTAACAGCGGGATTCAGGAATGAGCAGTTCTTC

clone_size: NA
j_call: TRBJ1-2
d_call: NA
v_call: TRBV7-2
cdr3_aa: CASTIAASYGYTF
cdr3_nt: TGTGCCAGCACCATCGCGGCCAGCTATGGCTACACCTTC

clone_size: NA
j_call: TRBJ1-6
d_call: NA
v_call: TRBV4-1
cdr3_aa: CASSQESARMSSYNSPLHF
cdr3_nt: TGCGCCAGCAGCCAAGAATCGGCGAGGATGAGCTCCTATAATTCACCCCTCCACTTT

clone_size: NA
j_call: TRBJ1-6
d_call: NA
v_call: TRBV25-1
cdr3_aa: CASSAGGAMNSPLHF
cdr3_nt: TGTGCCAGCAGTGCGGGGGGCGCCATGAATTCACCCCTCCACTTT

clone_size: NA
j_call: TRBJ2-3
d_call: NA
v_call: TRBV6-6
cdr3_aa: CASSYAGLSTDTQYF
cdr3_nt: TGTGCCAGCAGTTACGCGGGGCTTAGCACAGATACGCAGTATTTT

clone_size: NA
j_call: TRBJ2-1
d_call: NA
v_call: TRBV6-1
cdr3_aa: CASSLKTGYNEQFF
cdr3_nt: TGTGCCAGCAGCCTTAAGACAGGCTACAATGAGCAGTTCTTC

clone_size: NA
j_call: TRBJ2-3
d_call: NA
v_call: TRBV5-4
cdr3_aa: CASSLGLVTDTQYF
cdr3_nt: TGTGCCAGCAGCTTGGGGCTGGTCACAGATACGCAGTATTTT

clone_size: NA
j_call: TRBJ1-6
d_call: NA
v_call: TRBV5-4
cdr3_aa: CASSLGTGSNSPLHF
cdr3_nt: TGTGCCAGCAGCCTCGGGACCGGCTCAAATTCACCCCTCCACTTT

clone_size: NA
j_call: TRBJ1-1
d_call: TRBD1
v_call: TRBV11-3
cdr3_aa: CASSLDGGQMNTEAFF
cdr3_nt: TGTGCCAGCAGCTTAGATGGGGGACAGATGAACACTGAAGCTTTCTTT